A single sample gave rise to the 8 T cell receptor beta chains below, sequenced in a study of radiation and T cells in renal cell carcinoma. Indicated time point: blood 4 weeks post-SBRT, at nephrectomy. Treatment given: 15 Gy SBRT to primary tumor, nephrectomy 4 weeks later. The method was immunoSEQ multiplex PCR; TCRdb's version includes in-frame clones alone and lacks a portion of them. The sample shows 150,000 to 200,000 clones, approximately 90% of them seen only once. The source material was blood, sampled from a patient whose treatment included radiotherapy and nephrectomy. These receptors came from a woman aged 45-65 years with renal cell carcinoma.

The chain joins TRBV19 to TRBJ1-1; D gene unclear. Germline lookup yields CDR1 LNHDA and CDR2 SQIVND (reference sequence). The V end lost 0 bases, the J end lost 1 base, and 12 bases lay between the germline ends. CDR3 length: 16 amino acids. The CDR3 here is CASSIEVGVKNTEAFF. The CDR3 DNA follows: TGTGCCAGTAGTATAGAAGTCGGGGTTAAGAACACTGAAGCTTTCTTT.

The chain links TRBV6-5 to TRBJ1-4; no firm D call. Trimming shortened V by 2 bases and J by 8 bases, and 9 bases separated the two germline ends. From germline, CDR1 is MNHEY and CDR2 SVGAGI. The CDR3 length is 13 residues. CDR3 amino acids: CASSYDSGEKLFF. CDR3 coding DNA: TGTGCCAGCAGTTACGATTCGGGGGAAAAACTGTTTTTT.

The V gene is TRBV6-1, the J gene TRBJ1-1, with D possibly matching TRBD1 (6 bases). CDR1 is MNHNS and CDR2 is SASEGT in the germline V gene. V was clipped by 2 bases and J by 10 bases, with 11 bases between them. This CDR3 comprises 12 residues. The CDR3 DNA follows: TGTGCCAGCAGTGAATGGGGGGCTAGAGCTTTCTTT. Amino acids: CASSEWGARAFF.

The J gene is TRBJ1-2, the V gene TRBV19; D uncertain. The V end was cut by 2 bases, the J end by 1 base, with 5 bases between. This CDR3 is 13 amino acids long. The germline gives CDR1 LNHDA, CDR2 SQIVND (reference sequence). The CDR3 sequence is CASSINNNYGYTF. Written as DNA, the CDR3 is TGTGCCAGTAGTATAAACAATAACTATGGCTACACCTTC.

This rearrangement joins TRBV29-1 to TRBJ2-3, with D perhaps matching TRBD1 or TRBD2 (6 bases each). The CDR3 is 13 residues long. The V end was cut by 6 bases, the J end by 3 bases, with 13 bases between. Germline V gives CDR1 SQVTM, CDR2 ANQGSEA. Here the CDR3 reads CSVRGGQTDTQYF. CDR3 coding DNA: TGCAGCGTGCGAGGGGGGCAGACAGATACGCAGTATTTT.

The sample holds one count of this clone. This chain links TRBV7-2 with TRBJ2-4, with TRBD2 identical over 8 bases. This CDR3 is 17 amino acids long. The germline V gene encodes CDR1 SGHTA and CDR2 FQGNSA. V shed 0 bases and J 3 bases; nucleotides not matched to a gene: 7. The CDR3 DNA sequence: TGTGCCAGCAGCTTAGCGTCGACGGGAGGGGTCAAAAACATTCAGTACTTC. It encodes CASSLASTGGVKNIQYF.

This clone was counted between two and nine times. CDR3 sequence reads: CSVQKNGGYTF. The CDR3 DNA is TGCAGCGTTCAAAAAAACGGTGGCTACACCTTC. This rearrangement joins TRBV29-1 to TRBJ1-2; D gene uncertain. This CDR3 is built from 11 residues. V lost 5 bases, J lost 7 bases, and 11 bases lay in between. Germline loops: CDR1 SQVTM, CDR2 ANQGSEA. The variable domain in full, completed from reference TRBV29-1 and TRBJ1-2, reads SAVISQKPSRDICQRGTSLTIQCQVDSQVTMMFWYRQQPGQSLTLIATANQGSEATYESGFVIDKFPISRPNLTFSTLTVSNMSPEDSSIYLCSVQKNGGYTFGSGTRLTVV.

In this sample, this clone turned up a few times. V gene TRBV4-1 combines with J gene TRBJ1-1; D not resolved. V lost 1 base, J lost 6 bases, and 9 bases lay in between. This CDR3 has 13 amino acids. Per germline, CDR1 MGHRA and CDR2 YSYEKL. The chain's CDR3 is CASSQGLIPEAFF. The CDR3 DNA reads TGCGCCAGCAGCCAAGGGTTAATACCTGAAGCTTTCTTT.